This is a list of T cell receptor beta chains from one sample in a study of T cell repertoires in cytomegalovirus infection. TCRdb analysed the reads with MiXCR anew, one entry per CDR3 protein. Here the sample spans about 68,000 distinct CDR3 sequences, roughly 20% being singletons. No antigens are known for them. Sequenced material: PBMCs, sequenced either directly or after in vitro stimulation (not recorded which). The receptors here all came from a human donor in good health (CMV status not recorded). Some clones in this sample may be carry-over from other donors' samples. Each CDR3 is given with its conserved first and last residue. A D gene is named only where the DNA matches it firmly. Only part of the rows carry a size: once, few, many, or a class if the clone is expanded.

CDR3 DNA: TGTGCCAGCAGCTTTACGACAGGGGGAGGCTACGAGCAGTACTTC
CDR3 protein: CASSFTTGGGYEQYF
V gene: TRBV7-8
clone size: .
D gene: TRBD1
J gene: TRBJ2-7

CDR3 DNA: TGTGCCAGCAGTCGTGAGAGGACCCAGTACTTC
CDR3 protein: CASSRERTQYF
V gene: TRBV6-2/TRBV6-3
clone size: few
D gene: .
J gene: TRBJ2-5

CDR3 DNA: TGTGCCAGCAGTTATTCCCCCGGGCCCGGGGAGCTGTTTTTT
CDR3 protein: CASSYSPGPGELFF
V gene: TRBV6-2/TRBV6-3
clone size: .
D gene: .
J gene: TRBJ2-2

CDR3 DNA: TGTGCCAGCAGCTTGAACGCGGGGAACTATGGCTACACCTTC
CDR3 protein: CASSLNAGNYGYTF
V gene: TRBV5-4
clone size: few
D gene: .
J gene: TRBJ1-2

CDR3 DNA: TGTGCCAGCAGTTTTCCGCGGACTAGAAATTTCACGGATGAGCAGTTCTTC
CDR3 protein: CASSFPRTRNFTDEQFF
V gene: TRBV6-8
clone size: few
D gene: TRBD2
J gene: TRBJ2-1

CDR3 DNA: TGTGCCAGCAGTACCCGACAGGGGCCGAACACTGAAGCTTTCTTT
CDR3 protein: CASSTRQGPNTEAFF
V gene: TRBV6-8
clone size: few
D gene: TRBD1
J gene: TRBJ1-1

CDR3 DNA: TGTGCCAGCTCACTGTCCGGGACAGGGATGGGCTATGGCTACACCTTC
CDR3 protein: CASSLSGTGMGYGYTF
V gene: TRBV18
clone size: few
D gene: TRBD1
J gene: TRBJ1-2

CDR3 DNA: TGTGCCAGCAGCTTAATCAGGAATAGCAATCAGCCCCAGCATTTT
CDR3 protein: CASSLIRNSNQPQHF
V gene: TRBV7-8
clone size: few
D gene: .
J gene: TRBJ1-5

CDR3 DNA: TGTGCCAGCAGCTCACCCGTTAGAAGGCGGAGCCCTAACAATGAGCAGTTCTTC
CDR3 protein: CASSSPVRRRSPNNEQFF
V gene: TRBV7-2
clone size: many
D gene: .
J gene: TRBJ2-1

CDR3 DNA: TGTGCCAGCAGCGGCGGGGATAGCGGGAGAGGCCAAGAGACCCAGTACTTC
CDR3 protein: CASSGGDSGRGQETQYF
V gene: TRBV11-2
clone size: many
D gene: TRBD2
J gene: TRBJ2-5

CDR3 DNA: TGTGCCAGCAGCTTAGGTAGCGGGAGGAGGAGCGCCGGGGAGCTGTTTTTT
CDR3 protein: CASSLGSGRRSAGELFF
V gene: TRBV7-2
clone size: .
D gene: TRBD2
J gene: TRBJ2-2

CDR3 DNA: TGTGCCAGCAGGCCCCAGGCCGAGATTGAAGCTTTCTTT
CDR3 protein: CASRPQAEIEAFF
V gene: TRBV5-4
clone size: .
D gene: .
J gene: TRBJ1-1

CDR3 DNA: TGTGCCAGTAGCAACAGGCGTCTTAGCTCCTACAATGAGCAGTTCTTC
CDR3 protein: CASSNRRLSSYNEQFF
V gene: TRBV19
clone size: few
D gene: .
J gene: TRBJ2-1

CDR3 DNA: TGTGCCACCAGCAGATCGAGAGGTGGCGGGAGAGGAAATGAGCAGTTCTTC
CDR3 protein: CATSRSRGGGRGNEQFF
V gene: TRBV15
clone size: .
D gene: TRBD2
J gene: TRBJ2-1

CDR3 DNA: TGTGCCAGCAGACTAGCCGGTGGGGAGACCCAGTACTTC
CDR3 protein: CASRLAGGETQYF
V gene: TRBV6-2/TRBV6-3
clone size: .
D gene: .
J gene: TRBJ2-5

CDR3 DNA: TGTGCCAGCAGTCCCCATTTAGGGCCTAATGAGCAGTTCTTC
CDR3 protein: CASSPHLGPNEQFF
V gene: TRBV27
clone size: .
D gene: .
J gene: TRBJ2-1

CDR3 DNA: TGCAGTGCTGAGACAGGGGCGGCCACTGAAGCTTTCTTT
CDR3 protein: CSAETGAATEAFF
V gene: TRBV20-1
clone size: .
D gene: TRBD1
J gene: TRBJ1-1

CDR3 DNA: TGTGCCAGCAGCTCCTTTGCGGGAGCGGGCAATGAGCAGTTCTTC
CDR3 protein: CASSSFAGAGNEQFF
V gene: TRBV11-2
clone size: few
D gene: TRBD2
J gene: TRBJ2-1

CDR3 DNA: TGTGCCAGCAGTGTAAGCCAGGGAAGCAATCAGCCCCAGCATTTT
CDR3 protein: CASSVSQGSNQPQHF
V gene: TRBV12-3/TRBV12-4
clone size: .
D gene: .
J gene: TRBJ1-5

CDR3 DNA: TGTGCCAGCAGTTCCCGGACAGGGTACGGGGAGACCCAGTACTTC
CDR3 protein: CASSSRTGYGETQYF
V gene: TRBV27
clone size: .
D gene: TRBD1
J gene: TRBJ2-5

CDR3 DNA: TGTGCCAGCAGCCCAGGGGGGGGGACAGGGAACACTGAAGCTTTCTTT
CDR3 protein: CASSPGGGTGNTEAFF
V gene: TRBV7-9
clone size: many
D gene: TRBD1
J gene: TRBJ1-1

CDR3 DNA: TGTGCCAGCAGCTTAGTCGGTTGGGACCTCGGGGGAACCACTAGCACAGATACGCAGTATTTT
CDR3 protein: CASSLVGWDLGGTTSTDTQYF
V gene: TRBV11-2
clone size: many
D gene: .
J gene: TRBJ2-3

CDR3 DNA: TGTGCCAGCAGTGACGATTCACCCCTCCACTTT
CDR3 protein: CASSDDSPLHF
V gene: TRBV2
clone size: .
D gene: .
J gene: TRBJ1-6

CDR3 DNA: TGTGCCAGCAGCCCCTCGCGTCCAGGTTTCCAAATGAACACTGAAGCTTTCTTT
CDR3 protein: CASSPSRPGFQMNTEAFF
V gene: TRBV7-4
clone size: .
D gene: .
J gene: TRBJ1-1

CDR3 DNA: TGTGCCAGCAGCTTAGGGGGGGGTAGCGCCTACAATGAGCAGTTCTTC
CDR3 protein: CASSLGGGSAYNEQFF
V gene: TRBV7-2
clone size: many
D gene: TRBD2
J gene: TRBJ2-1

CDR3 DNA: TGCAGTGCTAGAGATGACGGGCGCACAGATACGCAGTATTTT
CDR3 protein: CSARDDGRTDTQYF
V gene: TRBV20-1
clone size: .
D gene: .
J gene: TRBJ2-3

CDR3 DNA: TGTGCCAGCAGTGACGCTAGCGGGGGATGGCAGTTCTTC
CDR3 protein: CASSDASGGWQFF
V gene: TRBV6-4
clone size: .
D gene: TRBD2
J gene: TRBJ2-1

CDR3 DNA: TGCGCCAGCAGTCTGCCTACTAGCGGGAGAGTGGGGGACTACGATGAGCAGTTCTTC
CDR3 protein: CASSLPTSGRVGDYDEQFF
V gene: TRBV5-1
clone size: .
D gene: TRBD2
J gene: TRBJ2-1

CDR3 DNA: TGTGCCAGTAGTATAAGGGCGGGGGGCAATGAAGCTTTCTTT
CDR3 protein: CASSIRAGGNEAFF
V gene: TRBV19
clone size: few
D gene: .
J gene: TRBJ1-1

CDR3 DNA: TGTGCCAGCAGTGGGTACAGGGGACTCGCCTATAATTCACCCCTCCACTTT
CDR3 protein: CASSGYRGLAYNSPLHF
V gene: TRBV27
clone size: .
D gene: TRBD1
J gene: TRBJ1-6

CDR3 DNA: TGTGCCAGCAGCAACCGACAGGGAATTACCACCGGGGAGCTGTTTTTT
CDR3 protein: CASSNRQGITTGELFF
V gene: TRBV7-9
clone size: many
D gene: TRBD1
J gene: TRBJ2-2

CDR3 DNA: TGTGCCAGCAGCACCCCGGGGAAGGGGCGCATCGGGGAGCTGTTTTTT
CDR3 protein: CASSTPGKGRIGELFF
V gene: TRBV7-9
clone size: many
D gene: .
J gene: TRBJ2-2

CDR3 DNA: TGCAGTGCTAGAGGCGGGGTTGGCGTCGGGGAGCTGTTTTTT
CDR3 protein: CSARGGVGVGELFF
V gene: TRBV20-1
clone size: .
D gene: .
J gene: TRBJ2-2

CDR3 DNA: TGTGCCAGCAGTTGGAAGGACGGGACAGGAGGATACCGGCCCCAGCATTTT
CDR3 protein: CASSWKDGTGGYRPQHF
V gene: TRBV6-1
clone size: many
D gene: TRBD1
J gene: TRBJ1-5

CDR3 DNA: TGTGCCAGCAACCCCTCGGGGGTTAACCAAGAGACCCAGTACTTC
CDR3 protein: CASNPSGVNQETQYF
V gene: TRBV28
clone size: many
D gene: .
J gene: TRBJ2-5

CDR3 DNA: TGTGCCAGCAGTTTTCGAGGGATTAGGAGCTCCTATAATTCACCCCTCCACTTT
CDR3 protein: CASSFRGIRSSYNSPLHF
V gene: TRBV12-3/TRBV12-4
clone size: .
D gene: .
J gene: TRBJ1-6

CDR3 DNA: TGTGCCAGCAGTTACGGACTAGCGAGTTCCTACGAGCAGTACTTC
CDR3 protein: CASSYGLASSYEQYF
V gene: TRBV7-2
clone size: .
D gene: TRBD2
J gene: TRBJ2-7

CDR3 DNA: TGTGCCATCACCACCGACAGGGCGCCCTACGAGCAGTACTTC
CDR3 protein: CAITTDRAPYEQYF
V gene: TRBV10-3
clone size: many
D gene: TRBD1
J gene: TRBJ2-7

CDR3 DNA: TGTGCCACCAGCAGACCTCGGCGAGCAGATACGCAGTATTTT
CDR3 protein: CATSRPRRADTQYF
V gene: TRBV15
clone size: .
D gene: .
J gene: TRBJ2-3

CDR3 DNA: TGTGCCAGCAGCTCCTTTAGCGGGAGCAGCTATGAGCAGTTCTTC
CDR3 protein: CASSSFSGSSYEQFF
V gene: TRBV7-2
clone size: many
D gene: TRBD2
J gene: TRBJ2-1

CDR3 DNA: TGCGCCAGCAGCCAATTTGCGGCTGGGGCCAACGTCCTGACTTTC
CDR3 protein: CASSQFAAGANVLTF
V gene: TRBV4-1
clone size: few
D gene: .
J gene: TRBJ2-6

CDR3 DNA: TGTGCCAGCAGTTACGGGACTAGAGTTGAGACCCAGTACTTC
CDR3 protein: CASSYGTRVETQYF
V gene: TRBV6-2/TRBV6-3
clone size: .
D gene: TRBD2
J gene: TRBJ2-5

CDR3 DNA: TGTGCCAGCAGCGTCGACAGCGCAACTAATGAAAAACTGTTTTTT
CDR3 protein: CASSVDSATNEKLFF
V gene: TRBV7-2
clone size: many
D gene: .
J gene: TRBJ1-4

CDR3 DNA: TGTGCCAGTAGTATTAGGTCGGGGGGAGCCTTCAATCAGCCCCAGCATTTT
CDR3 protein: CASSIRSGGAFNQPQHF
V gene: TRBV19
clone size: many
D gene: .
J gene: TRBJ1-5

CDR3 DNA: TGTGCCATCATGGGCGGGGTCGAAAACACTGAAGCTTTCTTT
CDR3 protein: CAIMGGVENTEAFF
V gene: TRBV10-3
clone size: few
D gene: .
J gene: TRBJ1-1

CDR3 DNA: TGTGCCAGCCTCCCGGGCGGGGGAAACACCATATATTTT
CDR3 protein: CASLPGGGNTIYF
V gene: TRBV7-8
clone size: many
D gene: .
J gene: TRBJ1-3

CDR3 DNA: TGTGCCAGCCACGAATCGGCGGCCCCCGGGGACTACACCTTC
CDR3 protein: CASHESAAPGDYTF
V gene: TRBV6-1
clone size: few
D gene: .
J gene: TRBJ1-2

CDR3 DNA: TGCAGTGCTAGAGATGTGACTAGCGCCAACTCCTACGAGCAGTACTTC
CDR3 protein: CSARDVTSANSYEQYF
V gene: TRBV20-1
clone size: few
D gene: TRBD2
J gene: TRBJ2-7

CDR3 DNA: TGTGCCACCAGCAGAGCCCTGGGACAGGGGGACACTGAAGCTTTCTTT
CDR3 protein: CATSRALGQGDTEAFF
V gene: TRBV15
clone size: few
D gene: TRBD1
J gene: TRBJ1-1

CDR3 DNA: TGTGCCAGCAGTACCGGACAGGGTAGCACTGAAGCTTTCTTT
CDR3 protein: CASSTGQGSTEAFF
V gene: TRBV28
clone size: .
D gene: TRBD1
J gene: TRBJ1-1

CDR3 DNA: TGCAGTGCCCCCGGTGTGCCGGGAGTGAACTACAATGAGCAGTTCTTC
CDR3 protein: CSAPGVPGVNYNEQFF
V gene: TRBV20-1
clone size: few
D gene: .
J gene: TRBJ2-1

CDR3 DNA: TGCGCCAGCAGCCAGTGGACAGCGAGGAACACTGAAGCTTTCTTT
CDR3 protein: CASSQWTARNTEAFF
V gene: TRBV4-1
clone size: .
D gene: .
J gene: TRBJ1-1

CDR3 DNA: TGCAGTGCCCAGATGGTAGCGGGAGGGTGGGAGACCCAGTACTTC
CDR3 protein: CSAQMVAGGWETQYF
V gene: TRBV20-1
clone size: .
D gene: TRBD2
J gene: TRBJ2-5

CDR3 DNA: TGTGCCAGCAGCCAGCGACGGGATACGCAGTATTTT
CDR3 protein: CASSQRRDTQYF
V gene: TRBV7-6
clone size: many
D gene: .
J gene: TRBJ2-3

CDR3 DNA: TGTGCCAGCAGCCAAGATGGGTTGGGCTCCTACGAGCAGTACTTC
CDR3 protein: CASSQDGLGSYEQYF
V gene: TRBV3-1
clone size: few
D gene: .
J gene: TRBJ2-7

CDR3 DNA: TGTGCCAGCAGTACTACCCCAGGAGCTTTCTTT
CDR3 protein: CASSTTPGAFF
V gene: TRBV6-1
clone size: medium-sized
D gene: .
J gene: TRBJ1-1

CDR3 DNA: TGCAGCGTGAGGACTAGCGGGAAGGTCGGGGAGCTGTTTTTT
CDR3 protein: CSVRTSGKVGELFF
V gene: TRBV29-1
clone size: .
D gene: TRBD2
J gene: TRBJ2-2

CDR3 DNA: TGTGCCAGCTTTAAAAGCGGGAGTTACGAGCAGTACTTC
CDR3 protein: CASFKSGSYEQYF
V gene: TRBV6-1
clone size: few
D gene: TRBD2
J gene: TRBJ2-7

CDR3 DNA: TGCAGCGTTACCCCTCCGGGACAGGCTAGCACAGATACGCAGTATTTT
CDR3 protein: CSVTPPGQASTDTQYF
V gene: TRBV29-1
clone size: .
D gene: TRBD1
J gene: TRBJ2-3